A selection of T cell receptor beta chains follows, all from one sample in a study of T cell responses to AZD1222 COVID-19 vaccine. Produced via immunoSEQ multiplex PCR; TCRdb's table is partial and in-frame only. Of about 74,000 clones in the sample, more than 85% were seen once. This material consisted of peripheral blood, taken 28 days after the second AZD1222 dose. The receptors derive from an adult who received the AZD1222 COVID-19 vaccine. The CDR3 runs from the conserved cysteine through the conserved F or W. Fields, in order: J gene, D gene, V gene, clone size, CDR3 DNA, CDR3 protein. A D gene is named only where the DNA matches it firmly. Not all rows give a size; the values are once, few, many and, for expanded clones, a class.

J gene: TRBJ1-1; D gene: TRBD1; V gene: TRBV6-5; clone size: -; CDR3 DNA: TGTGCCAGCAGACAGGGGGGCACTGAAGCTTTCTTT; CDR3 protein: CASRQGGTEAFF
J gene: TRBJ2-7; D gene: -; V gene: TRBV7-9; clone size: once; CDR3 DNA: TGTGCCAGCAGCCCCAACTCCTACGAGCAGTACTTC; CDR3 protein: CASSPNSYEQYF
J gene: TRBJ2-1; D gene: -; V gene: TRBV29-1; clone size: -; CDR3 DNA: TGCAGCGTTCTCACAGGGAATGAGCAGTTCTTC; CDR3 protein: CSVLTGNEQFF
J gene: TRBJ2-3; D gene: TRBD2; V gene: TRBV7-7; clone size: -; CDR3 DNA: TGTGCTAGCAGCTTGGCGGGAGGGCCGGCAGATACGCAGTATTTT; CDR3 protein: CASSLAGGPADTQYF
J gene: TRBJ1-1; D gene: -; V gene: TRBV3-1/TRBV3-2; clone size: -; CDR3 DNA: TGTGCCAGCAGCCAAAGCACCCAGGGTCGCACTGAAGCTTTCTTT; CDR3 protein: CASSQSTQGRTEAFF
J gene: TRBJ1-1; D gene: -; V gene: TRBV3-1/TRBV3-2; clone size: once; CDR3 DNA: TGTGCCAGCAGCCTCGAAGGCACTGAAGCTTTCTTT; CDR3 protein: CASSLEGTEAFF
J gene: TRBJ2-7; D gene: -; V gene: TRBV18; clone size: -; CDR3 DNA: TGTGCCAGCTCACCACCGGTTAAGCGTAACGAGCAGTACTTC; CDR3 protein: CASSPPVKRNEQYF
J gene: TRBJ2-4; D gene: -; V gene: TRBV4-2; clone size: -; CDR3 DNA: TGTGCCAGCAGCCAAGACGGAGGGGGAAACATTCAGTACTTC; CDR3 protein: CASSQDGGGNIQYF
J gene: TRBJ2-5; D gene: -; V gene: TRBV5-1; clone size: -; CDR3 DNA: TGCGCCAGCAGCTTGGCTAGGGATCGAGAGACCCAGTACTTC; CDR3 protein: CASSLARDRETQYF
J gene: TRBJ2-3; D gene: -; V gene: TRBV5-1; clone size: -; CDR3 DNA: TGCGCCAGCAGGTGGCACTCTAGCACAGATACGCAGTATTTT; CDR3 protein: CASRWHSSTDTQYF